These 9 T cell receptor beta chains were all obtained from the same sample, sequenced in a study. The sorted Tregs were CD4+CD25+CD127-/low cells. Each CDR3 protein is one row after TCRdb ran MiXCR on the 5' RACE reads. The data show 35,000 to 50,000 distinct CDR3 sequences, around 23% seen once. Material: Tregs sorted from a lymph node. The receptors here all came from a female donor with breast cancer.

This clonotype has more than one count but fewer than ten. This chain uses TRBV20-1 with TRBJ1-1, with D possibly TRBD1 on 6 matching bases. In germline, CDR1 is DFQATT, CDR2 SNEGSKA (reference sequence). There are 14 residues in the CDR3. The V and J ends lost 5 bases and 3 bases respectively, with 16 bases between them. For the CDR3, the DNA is TGCAGTGCTGAGGCAGGGGCGCGGTACACTGAAGCTTTCTTT. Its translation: CSAEAGARYTEAFF.

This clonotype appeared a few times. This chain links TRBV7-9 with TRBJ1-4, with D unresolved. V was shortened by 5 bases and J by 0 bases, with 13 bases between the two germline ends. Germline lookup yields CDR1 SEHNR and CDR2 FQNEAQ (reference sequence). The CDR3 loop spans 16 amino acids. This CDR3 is CASSPVDIATNEKLFF. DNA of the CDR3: TGTGCCAGCAGCCCAGTGGATATAGCAACTAATGAAAAACTGTTTTTT.

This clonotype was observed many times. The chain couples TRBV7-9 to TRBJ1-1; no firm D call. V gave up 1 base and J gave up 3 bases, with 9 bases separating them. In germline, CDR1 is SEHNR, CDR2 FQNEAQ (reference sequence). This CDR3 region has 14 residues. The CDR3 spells CASSLEGRYTEAFF. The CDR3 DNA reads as TGTGCCAGCAGCTTAGAGGGTCGGTACACTGAAGCTTTCTTT.

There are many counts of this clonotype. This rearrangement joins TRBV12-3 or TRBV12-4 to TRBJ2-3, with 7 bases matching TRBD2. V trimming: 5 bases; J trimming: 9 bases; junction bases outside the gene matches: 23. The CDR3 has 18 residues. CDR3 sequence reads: CASSPNPLPGLNVETQYF. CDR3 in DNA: TGTGCCAGCAGTCCTAACCCCCTCCCGGGACTAAACGTGGAAACGCAGTATTTT.

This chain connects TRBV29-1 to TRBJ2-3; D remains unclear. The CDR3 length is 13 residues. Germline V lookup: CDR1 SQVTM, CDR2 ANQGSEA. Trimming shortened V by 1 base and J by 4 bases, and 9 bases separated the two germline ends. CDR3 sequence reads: CSVEVIGADTQYF. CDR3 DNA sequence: TGCAGCGTTGAAGTCATCGGAGCAGATACGCAGTATTTT.

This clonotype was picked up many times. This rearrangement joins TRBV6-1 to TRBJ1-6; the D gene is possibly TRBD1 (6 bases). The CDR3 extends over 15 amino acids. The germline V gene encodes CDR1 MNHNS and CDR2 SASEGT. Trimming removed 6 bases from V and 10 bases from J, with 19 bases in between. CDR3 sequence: CASSLSAGEDSPLHF. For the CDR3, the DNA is TGTGCCAGCAGCCTTAGTGCAGGGGAGGACTCACCCCTCCACTTT.

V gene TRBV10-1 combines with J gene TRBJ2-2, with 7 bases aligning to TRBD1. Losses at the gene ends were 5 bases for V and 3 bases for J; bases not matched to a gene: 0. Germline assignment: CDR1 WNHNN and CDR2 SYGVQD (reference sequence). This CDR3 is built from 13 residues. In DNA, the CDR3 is TGCGCCAGCAGTACAGGGGACACCGGGGAGCTGTTTTTT. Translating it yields CASSTGDTGELFF.

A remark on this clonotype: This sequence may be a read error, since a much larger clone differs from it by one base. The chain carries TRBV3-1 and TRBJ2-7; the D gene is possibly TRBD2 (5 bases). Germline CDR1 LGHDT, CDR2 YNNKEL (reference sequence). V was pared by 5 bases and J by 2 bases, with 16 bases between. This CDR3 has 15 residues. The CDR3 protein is CASSVDSRGTYEQYF. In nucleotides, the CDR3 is TGTGCCAGCAGCGTAGACTCACGGGGAACCTACGAGCAGTACTTC.

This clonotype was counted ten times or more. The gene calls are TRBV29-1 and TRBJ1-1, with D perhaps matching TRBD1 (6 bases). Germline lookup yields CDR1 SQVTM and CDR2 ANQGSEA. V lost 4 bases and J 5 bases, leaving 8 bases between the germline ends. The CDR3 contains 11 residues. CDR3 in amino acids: CSVVRGTEAFF. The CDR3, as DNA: TGCAGCGTTGTGAGGGGGACTGAAGCTTTCTTT.